A single sample gave rise to the 12 T cell receptor beta chains below, sequenced in a study of blood T cell repertoires in COVID-19. Libraries were prepared by immunoSEQ multiplex PCR; TCRdb keeps only in-frame clonotypes and omits some of them. This table has more than 300,000 clones, about 90% appearing once. The sequencing sample was made of peripheral blood. Receptors were obtained from a woman in her late teens or twenties who had recovered from COVID-19.

The sample holds one count of this clone. The CDR3 sequence is CASTGGGKGYTF. CDR3 coding DNA: TGTGCCAGCACCGGGGGGGGGAAAGGCTACACCTTC. This chain uses TRBV12-3 or TRBV12-4 with TRBJ1-2; weak D call: TRBD1 (5 bases). The V and J ends lost 7 bases and 8 bases respectively, with 14 bases between them. The CDR3 totals 12 residues.

The chain carries TRBV6-5 and TRBJ2-1, with TRBD2 matching 9 bases. V gave up 5 bases and J gave up 7 bases; unmatched junction bases: 9. The CDR3 has 15 amino acids. From germline, CDR1 is MNHEY and CDR2 SVGAGI. As DNA, the CDR3 is TGTGCCAGCAGTCGAGCGGGAGGTCTAAGGAATGAGCAGTTCTTC. Its translation: CASSRAGGLRNEQFF.

The chain joins TRBV28 to TRBJ2-3; TRBD2 matches 11 bases. Unmatched junction bases numbered 5, after V lost 3 bases and J lost 0 bases. This CDR3 contains 17 residues. Looked up from germline, CDR1 is MDHEN and CDR2 is SYDVKM. The chain's CDR3 is CASSLGGTSGSTDTQYF. In nucleotides, the CDR3 is TGTGCCAGCAGTTTGGGAGGGACTAGCGGAAGCACAGATACGCAGTATTTT.

The V gene is TRBV27, the J gene TRBJ2-2, with D tentatively TRBD2 (5 bases). The CDR3 sequence is 13 residues long. Germline V CDR1 and CDR2: MNHEY, SMNVEV (reference sequence). Trimming pared 2 bases from V and 4 bases from J, leaving 5 bases between. Written as DNA, the CDR3 is TGTGCCAGCAGTTTAGGAGGCACCGGGGAGCTGTTTTTT. This gives the protein CASSLGGTGELFF.

The CDR3 sequence: CASSLRGLRPQHF. DNA for the CDR3: TGTGCCAGCAGTTTAAGGGGTCTTCGGCCCCAGCATTTT. J is TRBJ1-5 and V is TRBV27; D is perhaps TRBD1 (5 bases). With 2 bases removed from V and 9 bases from J, the gap between germline ends came to 11 bases. Germline CDR1 and CDR2: MNHEY and SMNVEV (reference sequence). This CDR3 is built from 13 residues.

The chain couples TRBV6-2 or TRBV6-3 to TRBJ2-1; perhaps TRBD1 as D (5 bases). Trimming cost V 1 base and J 13 bases, with 8 bases left between them. The CDR3 has 11 residues. CDR1 MNHEY and CDR2 SVGEGT come from the germline V gene. CDR3 DNA sequence: TGTGCCAGCAGTTACTGGGGCTATCAGTTCTTC. It encodes CASSYWGYQFF.

The genes are TRBV4-3 and TRBJ2-7; D may be TRBD1 (6 bases). This CDR3 comprises 13 residues. CDR1 and CDR2 (germline): LGHNA, YSLEER. Trimming took off 4 bases at V and 6 bases at J, with 13 bases between the two ends. This chain's CDR3 is CASSRGQAGEQYV. CDR3 in DNA: TGCGCCAGCAGCCGGGGACAAGCCGGCGAGCAGTACGTC.

The CDR3 DNA follows: TGCGCCAGCAGCCCAACTCTGGGCATGGAGACCCAGTACTTC. Residues: CASSPTLGMETQYF. The rearrangement links TRBV5-1 to TRBJ2-5; D gene uncertain. Germline V gene sequence: CDR1 SGHRS, CDR2 YFSETQ. This CDR3 has 14 residues. V was clipped by 4 bases and J by 5 bases, with 15 bases between them.

The chain uses TRBV9 and TRBJ2-5; perhaps TRBD2 as D (5 bases). CDR3 size: 14 residues. Germline CDR1 reads SGDLS; CDR2 reads YYNGEE. The V gene lost 0 bases and the J gene lost 5 bases, with 11 bases spanning the gap. Here the CDR3 DNA reads TGTGCCAGCAGCGTAGGCGCGGGTGCGGAGACCCAGTACTTC. Its protein product is CASSVGAGAETQYF.

V is TRBV4-1 and J is TRBJ1-1, with D tentatively TRBD1 (6 bases). Per the germline V gene, CDR1 is MGHRA and CDR2 is YSYEKL. This CDR3 has 15 amino acids. V dropped 0 bases and J dropped 8 bases, with 16 bases sitting between them. CDR3 sequence: CASSQEVPGRGEAFF. The CDR3 nucleotides read TGCGCCAGCAGCCAAGAAGTCCCCGGCAGGGGAGAAGCTTTCTTT.

The DNA for the CDR3 is TGTGCCAGCAGCGGGAGGACCACAGATACGCAGTATTTT. As protein: CASSGRTTDTQYF. J is TRBJ2-3 and V is TRBV12-3 or TRBV12-4, with TRBD2 matching 7 bases. J gave up 2 bases and V 6 bases, and 2 bases lay outside the gene matches. This CDR3 has 13 residues.

CDR3 amino acids: CASSPLGGSQGAKNIQYF. As DNA, the CDR3 is TGTGCCAGCAGCCCCCTGGGGGGTTCCCAAGGAGCCAAAAACATTCAGTACTTC. The V and J genes are TRBV14 and TRBJ2-4, with a weak D call TRBD2 (6 bases). Trimming took off 4 bases at V and 0 bases at J, with 19 bases between the two ends. The CDR3 contains 18 residues. In germline, CDR1 is SGHDN, CDR2 FVKESK. Drawing the rest from reference TRBV14 and TRBJ2-4, the complete variable domain is EAGVTQFPSHSVIEKGQTVTLRCDPISGHDNLYWYRRVMGKEIKFLLHFVKESKQDESGMPNNRFLAERTGGTYSTLKVQPAELEDSGVYFCASSPLGGSQGAKNIQYFGAGTRLSVL.